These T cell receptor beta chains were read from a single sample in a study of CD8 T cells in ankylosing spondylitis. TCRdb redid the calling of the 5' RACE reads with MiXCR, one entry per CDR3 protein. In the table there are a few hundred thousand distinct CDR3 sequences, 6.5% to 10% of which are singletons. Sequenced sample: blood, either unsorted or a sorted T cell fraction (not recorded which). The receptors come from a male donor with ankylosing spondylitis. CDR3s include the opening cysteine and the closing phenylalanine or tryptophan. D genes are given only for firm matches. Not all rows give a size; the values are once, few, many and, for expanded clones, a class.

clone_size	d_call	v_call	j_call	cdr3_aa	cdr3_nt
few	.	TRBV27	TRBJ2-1	CASSYNSDEQFF	TGTGCCAGCAGTTATAACAGTGATGAGCAGTTCTTC
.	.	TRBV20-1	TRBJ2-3	CSARAQGGSTDTQYF	TGCAGTGCTAGAGCCCAGGGTGGGAGCACAGATACGCAGTATTTT
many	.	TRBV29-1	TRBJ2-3	CSVETGALADTQYF	TGCAGCGTTGAAACTGGGGCGCTAGCAGATACGCAGTATTTT
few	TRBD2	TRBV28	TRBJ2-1	CASSPSGLAGAFYNEQFF	TGTGCCAGCAGTCCAAGCGGACTAGCGGGAGCTTTCTACAATGAGCAGTTCTTC
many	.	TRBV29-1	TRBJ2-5	CSVVVVTQYF	TGCAGCGTTGTGGTGGTGACCCAGTACTTC
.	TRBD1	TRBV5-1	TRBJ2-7	CASTRSGTEGYEQYF	TGCGCCAGCACCAGATCCGGGACAGAAGGCTACGAGCAGTACTTC
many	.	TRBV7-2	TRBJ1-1	CASSRGNTEAFF	TGTGCCAGCAGCAGGGGGAACACTGAAGCTTTCTTT
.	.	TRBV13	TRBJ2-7	CASSLVQGAPYEQYF	TGTGCCAGCAGCTTAGTCCAGGGCGCTCCCTACGAGCAGTACTTC
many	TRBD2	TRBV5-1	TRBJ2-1	CASSLTSGGSYNEQFF	TGCGCCAGCAGCTTGACTAGCGGGGGCTCCTACAATGAGCAGTTCTTC
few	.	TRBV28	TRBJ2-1	CASSPSEGGEHNEQFF	TGTGCCAGCAGTCCCTCCGAGGGGGGAGAGCACAATGAGCAGTTCTTC
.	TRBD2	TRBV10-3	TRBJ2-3	CATEGGSGGEDTQYF	TGTGCCACCGAAGGAGGAAGCGGGGGCGAGGATACGCAGTATTTT
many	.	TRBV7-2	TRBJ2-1	CASSATGTASSYNEQFF	TGTGCCAGCAGCGCTACCGGGACTGCTAGCTCCTACAATGAGCAGTTCTTC
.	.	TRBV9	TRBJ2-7	CASSLRSGVDDEQYF	TGTGCCAGCAGCCTTCGATCGGGGGTTGACGACGAGCAGTACTTC
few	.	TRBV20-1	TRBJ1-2	CSARSASVGAGYTF	TGCAGTGCTAGATCGGCGTCCGTAGGGGCTGGCTACACCTTC
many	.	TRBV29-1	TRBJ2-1	CSVVLGENEQFF	TGCAGCGTTGTCTTGGGGGAAAATGAGCAGTTCTTC
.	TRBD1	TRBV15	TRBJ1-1	CATSNPDRGSVDTEAFF	TGTGCCACCAGCAATCCGGACAGGGGCTCTGTTGACACTGAAGCTTTCTTT
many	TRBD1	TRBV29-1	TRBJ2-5	CSVEDRGRGREETQYF	TGCAGCGTTGAAGATCGGGGCAGGGGGCGCGAGGAGACCCAGTACTTC
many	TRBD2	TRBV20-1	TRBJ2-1	CSASRALAGLDEQFF	TGCAGTGCTAGTCGAGCACTAGCGGGACTCGATGAGCAGTTCTTC
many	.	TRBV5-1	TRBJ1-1	CASVEGAGQTEAFF	TGCGCCAGCGTCGAAGGGGCAGGGCAGACTGAAGCTTTCTTT
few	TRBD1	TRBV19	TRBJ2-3	CASLPRTGQVDTQYF	TGTGCCAGCCTACCTCGGACAGGGCAGGTAGATACGCAGTATTTT
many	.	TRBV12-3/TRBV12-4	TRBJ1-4	CASRPFVTTNEKLFF	TGTGCCAGCAGACCTTTCGTAACAACTAATGAAAAACTGTTTTTT
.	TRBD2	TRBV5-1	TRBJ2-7	CASSLGGLAGVRDGYF	TGCGCCAGCAGCTTGGGAGGACTAGCGGGAGTGAGGGATGGGTACTTC
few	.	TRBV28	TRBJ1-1	CASSQRDTEAFF	TGTGCCAGCAGTCAACGGGACACTGAAGCTTTCTTT
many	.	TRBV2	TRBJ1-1	CASRGAGTEAFF	TGTGCCAGCAGGGGTGCAGGCACTGAAGCTTTCTTT
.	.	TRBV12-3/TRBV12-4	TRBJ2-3	CASSLRALTDTQYF	TGTGCCAGCAGTCTAAGGGCCCTCACAGATACGCAGTATTTT
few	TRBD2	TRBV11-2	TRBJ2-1	CASSVLAGVRNEQFF	TGTGCCAGCAGCGTCCTAGCGGGAGTACGAAATGAGCAGTTCTTC
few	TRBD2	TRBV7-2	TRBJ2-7	CASSRRLAGGEQYF	TGTGCCAGCAGCCGGAGACTAGCGGGAGGCGAGCAGTACTTC
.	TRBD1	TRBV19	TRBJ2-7	CASSSWDSTYEQYF	TGTGCCAGTAGTTCCTGGGACAGTACCTACGAGCAGTACTTC
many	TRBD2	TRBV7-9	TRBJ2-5	CASSAVIAGGQETQYF	TGTGCCAGCAGCGCCGTAATAGCGGGAGGCCAAGAGACCCAGTACTTC
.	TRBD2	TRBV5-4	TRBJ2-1	CASTPPGLAGVYEQFF	TGTGCCAGCACCCCTCCGGGACTAGCGGGGGTTTATGAGCAGTTCTTC
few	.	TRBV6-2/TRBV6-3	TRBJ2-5	CASSYSRETQYF	TGTGCCAGCAGTTACTCGAGGGAGACCCAGTACTTC
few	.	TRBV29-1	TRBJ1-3	CSVVQSSGNTIYF	TGCAGCGTTGTGCAAAGCTCTGGAAACACCATATATTTT
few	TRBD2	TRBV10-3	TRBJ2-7	CAITAGGLDEQYF	TGTGCCATCACGGCGGGAGGGCTCGACGAGCAGTACTTC
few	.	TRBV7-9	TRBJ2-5	CASSYPGRGRETQYF	TGTGCCAGCAGCTACCCGGGCCGAGGGAGAGAGACCCAGTACTTC
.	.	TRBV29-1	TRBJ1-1	CSVEVSRDTEAFF	TGCAGCGTTGAAGTAAGCAGGGACACTGAAGCTTTCTTT
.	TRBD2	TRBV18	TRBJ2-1	CASSPPAGGYHNEQFF	TGTGCCAGCTCACCACCCGCGGGAGGATACCACAATGAGCAGTTCTTC
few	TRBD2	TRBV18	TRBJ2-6	CASLPPSGNHSGANVLTF	TGTGCCAGCTTGCCCCCTAGCGGAAATCACTCTGGGGCCAACGTCCTGACTTTC
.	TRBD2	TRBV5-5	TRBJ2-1	CASSLAGSGNNEQFF	TGTGCCAGCAGCTTGGCCGGTAGCGGGAACAATGAGCAGTTCTTC
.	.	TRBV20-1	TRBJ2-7	CSASPRTPIYEQYF	TGCAGTGCTAGTCCACGGACCCCCATCTACGAGCAGTACTTC
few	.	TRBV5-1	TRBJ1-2	CASSPGAGANYGYTF	TGCGCCAGCAGCCCCGGGGCAGGGGCTAACTATGGCTACACCTTC
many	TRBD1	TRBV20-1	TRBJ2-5	CSARRTGVEETQYF	TGCAGTGCTCGAAGGACAGGGGTCGAAGAGACCCAGTACTTC
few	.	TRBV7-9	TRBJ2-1	CASSFDRSGEQFF	TGTGCCAGCAGCTTCGACAGGAGCGGAGAGCAGTTCTTC
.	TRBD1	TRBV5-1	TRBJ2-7	CASSWTGDKAYEQYF	TGCGCCAGCAGCTGGACAGGGGATAAGGCCTACGAGCAGTACTTC
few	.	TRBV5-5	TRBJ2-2	CASSLDGVNTGELFF	TGTGCCAGCAGCTTGGATGGGGTAAACACCGGGGAGCTGTTTTTT
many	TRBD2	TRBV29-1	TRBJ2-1	CSVVGRETVEQFF	TGCAGCGTTGTCGGGCGGGAGACTGTTGAGCAGTTCTTC
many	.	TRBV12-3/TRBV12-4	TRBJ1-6	CASSLAGDSPLHF	TGTGCCAGCAGTTTAGCCGGGGACTCACCCCTCCACTTT
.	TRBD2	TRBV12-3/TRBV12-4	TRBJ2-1	CASRGLAGRNEQFF	TGTGCCAGCAGAGGACTAGCGGGAAGAAATGAGCAGTTCTTC
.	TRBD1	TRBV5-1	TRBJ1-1	CASSVRGIGTEAFF	TGCGCCAGCAGCGTCAGGGGGATCGGCACTGAAGCTTTCTTT
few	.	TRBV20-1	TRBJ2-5	CSASLGPFETQYF	TGCAGTGCTAGCTTGGGACCCTTTGAGACCCAGTACTTC
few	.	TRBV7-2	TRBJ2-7	CASSHDLSYEQYF	TGTGCCAGCAGCCATGACCTATCCTACGAGCAGTACTTC
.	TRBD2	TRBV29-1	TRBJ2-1	CSVEGRLAVYNEQFF	TGCAGCGTTGAAGGGCGCCTAGCGGTCTACAATGAGCAGTTCTTC
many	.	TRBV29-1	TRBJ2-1	CSVGTSRVKQFF	TGCAGCGTAGGGACTTCGAGGGTGAAGCAGTTCTTC
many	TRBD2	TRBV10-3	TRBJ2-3	CAISEGLAPTDTQYF	TGTGCCATCAGTGAGGGACTAGCGCCAACAGATACGCAGTATTTT
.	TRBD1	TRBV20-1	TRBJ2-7	CSASNRGYEQYF	TGCAGTGCTAGTAACAGGGGCTACGAGCAGTACTTC
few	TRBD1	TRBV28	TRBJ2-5	CASSFKGGWGETQYF	TGTGCCAGCAGTTTCAAAGGGGGCTGGGGAGAGACCCAGTACTTC
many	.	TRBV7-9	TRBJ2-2	CASSFQGTGELFF	TGTGCCAGCAGCTTCCAGGGGACCGGGGAGCTGTTTTTT
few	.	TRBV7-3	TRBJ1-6	CASSQDGPNSPLHF	TGTGCCAGCAGCCAGGACGGACCCAATTCACCCCTCCACTTT
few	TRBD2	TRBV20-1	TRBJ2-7	CSARVTSGKGEQYF	TGCAGTGCTAGAGTGACTAGCGGGAAAGGCGAGCAGTACTTC
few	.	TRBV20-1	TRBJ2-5	CSASPWGAGGETQYF	TGCAGTGCTAGCCCCTGGGGAGCGGGTGGGGAGACCCAGTACTTC
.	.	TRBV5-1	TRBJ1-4	CASSQGPATNEKLFF	TGCGCCAGCAGCCAGGGACCTGCAACTAATGAAAAACTGTTTTTT